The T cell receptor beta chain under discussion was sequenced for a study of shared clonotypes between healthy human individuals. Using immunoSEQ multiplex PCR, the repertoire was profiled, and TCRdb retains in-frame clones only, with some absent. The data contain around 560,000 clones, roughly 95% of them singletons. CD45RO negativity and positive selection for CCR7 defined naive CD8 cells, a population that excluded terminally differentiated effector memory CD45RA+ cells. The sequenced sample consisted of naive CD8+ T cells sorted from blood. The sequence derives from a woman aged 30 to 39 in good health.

The CDR3 nucleotides are TGCGCCAGCAGTTTTCCGGGGAATGAGCAGTTCTTC. Translation gives CASSFPGNEQFF. The rearrangement joins TRBV5-1 to TRBJ2-1; TRBD2 is a possible D gene (5 bases). V was cut by 5 bases and J by 7 bases, with 10 bases left in between. CDR1 SGHRS and CDR2 YFSETQ come from the germline V gene. The CDR3 runs 12 residues.